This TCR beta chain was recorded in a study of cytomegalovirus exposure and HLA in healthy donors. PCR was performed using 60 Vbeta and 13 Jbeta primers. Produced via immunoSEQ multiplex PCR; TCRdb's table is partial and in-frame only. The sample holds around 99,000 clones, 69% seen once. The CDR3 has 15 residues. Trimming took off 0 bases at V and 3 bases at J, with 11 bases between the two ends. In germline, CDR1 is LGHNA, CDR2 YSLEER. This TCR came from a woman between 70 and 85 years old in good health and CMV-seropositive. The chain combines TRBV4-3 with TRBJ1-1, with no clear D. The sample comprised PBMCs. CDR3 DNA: TGCGCCAGCAGCCAAGATTCTGGCCGGGACACTGAAGCTTTCTTT. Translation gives CASSQDSGRDTEAFF.